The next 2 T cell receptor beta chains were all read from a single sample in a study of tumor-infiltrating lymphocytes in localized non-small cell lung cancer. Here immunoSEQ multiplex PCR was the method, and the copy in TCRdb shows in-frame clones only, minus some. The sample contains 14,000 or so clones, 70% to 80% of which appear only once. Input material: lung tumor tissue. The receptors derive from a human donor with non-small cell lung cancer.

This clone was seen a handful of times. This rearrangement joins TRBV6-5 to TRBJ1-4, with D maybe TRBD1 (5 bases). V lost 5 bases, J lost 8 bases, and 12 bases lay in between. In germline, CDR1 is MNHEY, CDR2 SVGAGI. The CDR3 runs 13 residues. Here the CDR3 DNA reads TGTGCCAGCAGTCCCCTTGGGGGAGAAAAACTGTTTTTT. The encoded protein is CASSPLGGEKLFF.

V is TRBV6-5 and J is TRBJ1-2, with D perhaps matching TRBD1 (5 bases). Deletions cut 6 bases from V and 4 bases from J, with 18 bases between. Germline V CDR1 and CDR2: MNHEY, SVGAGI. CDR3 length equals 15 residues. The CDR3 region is CASSSWGLSSYGYTF. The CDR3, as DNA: TGTGCCAGCAGCTCCTGGGGACTTTCTTCCTATGGCTACACCTTC.